Below are 15 T cell receptor beta chains sequenced from a single sample in a study of PD-1 blockade in classical Hodgkin lymphoma. Every patient was affected by relapse after autologous stem cell transplantation, while exposure to brentuximab vedotin was not uniform. Using immunoSEQ multiplex PCR, the repertoire was profiled, and TCRdb retains in-frame clones only, with some absent. This table holds about 150,000 clones, around 84% found once. Sequences were derived from peripheral blood mononuclear cells (PBMCs), sampled before the second cycle of nivolumab. These receptors were obtained from a human donor with classical Hodgkin lymphoma.

CDR3 sequence reads: CASNGFDEQFF. DNA of the CDR3: TGTGCCAGCAACGGGTTCGATGAGCAGTTCTTC. The chain couples TRBV2 to TRBJ2-1; D ambiguous. The CDR3 extends over 11 amino acids. Germline CDR1 reads SNHLY; CDR2 reads FYNNEI. Trimming shortened V by 7 bases and J by 8 bases, and 9 bases separated the two germline ends.

The chain links TRBV7-6 to TRBJ2-1; perhaps TRBD2 as D (6 bases). In germline, CDR1 is SGHVS, CDR2 FNYEAQ. The CDR3 has 13 amino acids. V was shortened by 2 bases and J by 8 bases, with 10 bases between the two germline ends. CDR3 residues: CASSLWIADEQFF. As DNA, the CDR3 is TGTGCCAGCAGCTTATGGATAGCGGATGAGCAGTTCTTC.

This chain joins TRBV9 and TRBJ1-1; TRBD1 aligns across 8 bases. After removal of 2 bases from V and 6 bases from J, the junction contained 3 bases not matched to a gene. Germline values: CDR1 SGDLS, CDR2 YYNGEE. This CDR3 contains 13 residues. CDR3 coding DNA: TGTGCCAGCAGCGTGGGACAGGACCCTGAAGCTTTCTTT. Its protein product is CASSVGQDPEAFF.

This chain uses TRBV5-1 with TRBJ2-7; TRBD2 matches 11 bases. The CDR3 runs to 19 residues. The V gene end was trimmed by 5 bases and the J gene end by 3 bases; junction bases not matched to a gene: 19. The germline V gene has CDR1 SGHRS and CDR2 YFSETQ. CDR3 amino acids: CASSSVIAGGPSKSYEQYF. In nucleotides, the CDR3 is TGCGCCAGCAGTTCCGTTATAGCGGGAGGGCCTTCGAAAAGCTACGAGCAGTACTTC.

This rearrangement joins TRBV29-1 to TRBJ1-1; D unresolved. The germline V and J ends were trimmed by 3 bases and 1 base, with 9 bases remaining between them. Germline V lookup: CDR1 SQVTM, CDR2 ANQGSEA. CDR3 length: 13 residues. The CDR3 here is CSVDPDGNTEAFF. DNA for the CDR3: TGCAGCGTTGATCCGGACGGGAACACTGAAGCTTTCTTT. Drawing the rest from reference TRBV29-1 and TRBJ1-1, the complete variable domain is SAVISQKPSRDICQRGTSLTIQCQVDSQVTMMFWYRQQPGQSLTLIATANQGSEATYESGFVIDKFPISRPNLTFSTLTVSNMSPEDSSIYLCSVDPDGNTEAFFGQGTRLTVV.

The J gene is TRBJ1-6, the V gene TRBV27; D perhaps matches TRBD1 (5 bases). The CDR3 is 14 residues long. V lost 2 bases and J lost 7, with 9 bases in between. The V gene's germline CDR1 is MNHEY and CDR2 SMNVEV (reference sequence). The DNA for the CDR3 is TGTGCCAGCAGTTTACGGACACCGAATTCACCCCTCCACTTT. Residues: CASSLRTPNSPLHF.

The chain couples TRBV7-3 to TRBJ2-3; D uncertain. With 2 bases removed from V and 0 bases from J, the gap between germline ends came to 9 bases. The CDR3 is 15 amino acids. Germline V gene data show CDR1 as SGHTA and CDR2 as FQGTGA. CDR3 in amino acids: CASSLYAGSTDTQYF. In nucleotides, the CDR3 is TGTGCCAGCAGCTTATATGCCGGAAGCACAGATACGCAGTATTTT.

The chain employs TRBV2 and TRBJ2-3; D perhaps matches TRBD1 (5 bases). Trimming removed 6 bases from V and 2 bases from J, with 12 bases in between. The length of the CDR3 is 14 residues. Germline V gives CDR1 SNHLY, CDR2 FYNNEI. The CDR3 sequence is CASRAGQDTDTQYF. The CDR3 coding sequence is TGTGCCAGCAGGGCCGGACAAGACACAGATACGCAGTATTTT.

This clone appeared a single time. This probably arose from a read error, given a far larger clone one base away. The CDR3 DNA reads TGTGCCAGCAGCTTGGGGGGACGGCACTACGAGCAGTACTTC. Its translation: CASSLGGRHYEQYF. The chain carries TRBV5-6 and TRBJ2-7; D is perhaps TRBD1 or TRBD2 (5 bases each). CDR3 length equals 14 residues. Germline V gene sequence: CDR1 SGHDT, CDR2 YYEEEE. V was trimmed by 0 bases and J by 3 bases, leaving 10 bases between them.

For the CDR3, the DNA is TGTGCCAGTAGTATCCATATCGGAAGTCCCACTGAAGCTTTCTTT. As protein: CASSIHIGSPTEAFF. The chain is built from TRBV19 and TRBJ1-1; D ambiguous. V lost 3 bases and J lost 4, with 15 bases in between. This CDR3 has 15 residues. CDR1 and CDR2 (germline): LNHDA, SQIVND (reference sequence). Full variable domain (outside the CDR3, taken from reference TRBV19 and TRBJ1-1): DGGITQSPKYLFRKEGQNVTLSCEQNLNHDAMYWYRQDPGQGLRLIYYSQIVNDFQKGDIAEGYSVSREKKESFPLTVTSAQKNPTAFYLCASSIHIGSPTEAFFGQGTRLTVV.

The CDR3 DNA follows: TGTGCCAGTAGTCGTCTGCATTCGGGAAGCACAGATACGCAGTATTTT. This codes for CASSRLHSGSTDTQYF. This chain uses TRBV19 with TRBJ2-3; perhaps TRBD2 as D (5 bases). V lost 5 bases and J 0 bases, leaving 15 bases between the germline ends. The CDR3 has 16 amino acids. In germline, CDR1 is LNHDA, CDR2 SQIVND (reference sequence).

The chain is built from TRBV9 and TRBJ1-2, with D unresolved. Deletions cut 4 bases from V and 6 bases from J, with 16 bases between. This CDR3 has 14 amino acids. Looked up from germline, CDR1 is SGDLS and CDR2 is YYNGEE. The CDR3 nucleotides read TGTGCCAGCAGCTCTCACCCTAGGTCGGATGGCTACACCTTC. Amino acid sequence: CASSSHPRSDGYTF.

This chain uses TRBV6-6 with TRBJ2-5; unclear D gene. V gave up 7 bases and J gave up 0 bases, with 9 bases separating them. This CDR3 has 13 residues. Germline CDR1 reads MNHNY; CDR2 reads SVGAGI (reference sequence). CDR3 DNA sequence: TGTGCCAGCAACGTACAGAACCAAGAGACCCAGTACTTC. Amino acids: CASNVQNQETQYF.

This clone has a single count. This chain joins TRBV25-1 and TRBJ2-7; D remains unclear. This CDR3 has 13 residues. From germline, CDR1 is MGHDK and CDR2 SYGVNS. Deletions cut 0 bases from V and 3 bases from J, with 6 bases between. CDR3 in amino acids: CASSEYVYYEQYF. CDR3 DNA: TGTGCCAGCAGTGAATACGTCTACTACGAGCAGTACTTC.

In its sample, this clone was seen a few times. V is TRBV28 and J is TRBJ1-1; D is uncertain. Germline values: CDR1 MDHEN, CDR2 SYDVKM. V lost 8 bases and J 4 bases, leaving 8 bases between the germline ends. CDR3 length equals 11 residues. The CDR3 coding sequence is TGTGCCAGCGGAAGGATCACTGAAGCTTTCTTT. Translating gives CASGRITEAFF.